The 32 T cell receptor beta chains presented below share a single source sample, sequenced in a study of shared clonotypes between healthy human individuals (dated by TCRdb to the early 2020s). The method was the immunoSEQ multiplex PCR assay. TCRdb carries this immuneACCESS record with in-frame sequences only. Its versions omit some clonotypes, under half of them owing to an unresolved V gene in the studies checked, with the rest unexplained. The sample table records roughly 1,600,000 clones; 97% to 99% of these occur just once. The ten largest clonotypes hold 0.36% of the sample. The sample consisted of naive CD4+ T cells sorted from blood. The sample's cell subset or site label, in plain terms: CD45RA+ positively selected. These receptor sequences come from a man aged 30 to 45 in good health.

The chain uses TRBV5-5 and TRBJ2-3; 11 bases are a match to TRBD2. V trimming: 4 bases; J trimming: 1 base; junction bases outside the gene matches: 2. The CDR3 totals 15 residues. Germline lookup yields CDR1 SGHKS and CDR2 YYEKEE (reference sequence). CDR3 nucleotides: TGTGCCAGCAGCCAACTAGCGGGAGGCACAGATACGCAGTATTTT. Protein: CASSQLAGGTDTQYF.

V is TRBV7-3 and J is TRBJ1-5; tentative D call: TRBD1 (5 bases). CDR3 size: 16 residues. Trimming pared 2 bases from V and 2 bases from J, leaving 13 bases between. Germline V gives CDR1 SGHTA, CDR2 FQGTGA. This CDR3 is CASSLGPGTGNQPQHF. In DNA, the CDR3 is TGTGCCAGCAGCTTAGGCCCGGGGACCGGCAATCAGCCCCAGCATTTT.

The chain combines TRBV10-1 with TRBJ1-2; perhaps TRBD1 as D (5 bases). The germline V gene encodes CDR1 WNHNN and CDR2 SYGVQD (reference sequence). V was pared by 2 bases and J by 8 bases, with 12 bases between. This CDR3 region has 13 residues. The CDR3 bases are TGCGCCAGCAGTGAGAGGGGAAGTCTAGGCTACACCTTC. It encodes CASSERGSLGYTF.

The rearrangement joins TRBV19 to TRBJ2-7; a weak D match, TRBD1 (5 bases). The CDR3 sequence is 14 residues long. V was trimmed by 2 bases and J by 6 bases, leaving 14 bases between them. In germline, CDR1 is LNHDA, CDR2 SQIVND (reference sequence). CDR3 DNA sequence: TGTGCCAGTAGTATAATTTCAGGGCTCGGCGAGCAGTACTTC. It translates to CASSIISGLGEQYF.

This clone appeared a single time. V usage is TRBV27 and J usage is TRBJ2-7, with 8 bases lining up with TRBD2. The J segment lost 7 bases and the V segment lost 5 bases, leaving 13 bases of the junction unmatched. This CDR3 spans 15 amino acids. Germline lookup yields CDR1 MNHEY and CDR2 SMNVEV (reference sequence). The CDR3 sequence is CASSGVREGQGEQYF. The CDR3 nucleotides are TGTGCCAGCAGTGGGGTCCGGGAGGGCCAAGGGGAGCAGTACTTC.

This clone was counted a single time. This chain joins TRBV4-3 and TRBJ2-2; 10 nucleotides line up with TRBD2. V trimming: 2 bases; J trimming: 4 bases; junction bases outside the gene matches: 4. Germline V gene sequence: CDR1 LGHNA, CDR2 YSLEER. CDR3 size: 16 residues. CDR3 sequence reads: CASSQIAGGRTGELFF. The DNA of the CDR3 is TGCGCCAGCAGCCAAATAGCGGGAGGCCGCACCGGGGAGCTGTTTTTT.

The chain carries TRBV10-3 and TRBJ2-2; 9 nucleotides agree with TRBD2. This CDR3 has 14 amino acids. Germline trimming cut 3 bases from V and 6 bases from J; bases unmatched to any gene: 2. Germline V lookup: CDR1 ENHRY, CDR2 SYGVKD. CDR3: CAISDLAGSGELFF. As DNA, the CDR3 is TGTGCCATCAGTGATCTAGCGGGGTCCGGGGAGCTGTTTTTT.

V gene TRBV11-3 combines with J gene TRBJ2-5, with D perhaps matching TRBD2 (6 bases). The CDR3 totals 15 residues. The ends were cut back, 1 base at V and 5 bases at J, with 14 bases in the middle. CDR1 SGHNT and CDR2 YENEEA come from the germline V gene. CDR3: CASSLGGTLGETQYF. Here the CDR3 DNA reads TGTGCCAGCAGCTTAGGCGGGACTCTTGGGGAGACCCAGTACTTC. The full variable domain, its missing parts supplied by reference TRBV11-3 and TRBJ2-5, is EAGVVQSPRYKIIEKKQPVAFWCNPISGHNTLYWYLQNLGQGPELLIRYENEEAVDDSQLPKDRFSAERLKGVDSTLKIQPAELGDSAVYLCASSLGGTLGETQYFGPGTRLLVL.

A note on this clone: In the same sample, other DNA sequences code for this CDR3. V is TRBV7-3 and J is TRBJ2-1; TRBD1 might be the D (6 bases). This CDR3 has 14 amino acids. Trimming took 5 bases from V and 0 from J, leaving 8 bases between them. The germline CDR1 and CDR2 sequences are SGHTA and FQGTGA. The CDR3 DNA reads TGTGCCAGCAGCAAAGGGGGCTCCTACAATGAGCAGTTCTTC. This translates into CASSKGGSYNEQFF.

This clone was seen only once. The rearrangement joins TRBV27 to TRBJ2-3; 13 positions agree with TRBD2. Germline V gene lookup returns CDR1 MNHEY and CDR2 SMNVEV (reference sequence). V gave up 6 bases and J gave up 7 bases; unmatched junction bases: 13. The CDR3 runs 17 residues. CDR3 amino acids: CASSPGTSGAQANTQYF. The CDR3 bases are TGTGCCAGCAGCCCCGGGACTAGCGGGGCGCAGGCGAATACGCAGTATTTT.

V usage is TRBV4-3 and J usage is TRBJ2-1; 10 nucleotides match TRBD2. Germline V CDR1 and CDR2: LGHNA, YSLEER. The CDR3 has 17 amino acids. Losses at the gene ends were 0 bases for V and 2 bases for J; bases not matched to a gene: 4. This chain's CDR3 is CASSQDLLAGPYNEQFF. The DNA for the CDR3 is TGCGCCAGCAGCCAAGATTTACTAGCGGGGCCCTACAATGAGCAGTTCTTC.

The rearrangement joins TRBV9 to TRBJ2-2; the D gene is possibly TRBD2 (5 bases). Germline lookup yields CDR1 SGDLS and CDR2 YYNGEE. This CDR3 has 13 residues. V shed 9 bases and J shed 1 base, with 10 bases lying between them. This CDR3 is CATQSGNTGELFF. CDR3 DNA sequence: TGTGCCACCCAAAGCGGGAACACCGGGGAGCTGTTTTTT.

V is TRBV27 and J is TRBJ2-3; 13 bases fit TRBD2. Germline CDR1 reads MNHEY; CDR2 reads SMNVEV (reference sequence). The CDR3 totals 17 residues. V was pared by 5 bases and J by 3 bases, with 8 bases of the junction left unmatched. The CDR3 sequence: CASSPRTSGSHTDTQYF. The DNA for the CDR3 is TGTGCCAGCAGTCCCAGGACTAGCGGGAGTCATACAGATACGCAGTATTTT.

The sample holds one count of this clone. The V gene is TRBV5-5, the J gene TRBJ1-1, with a weak D call TRBD1 (5 bases). The CDR3 sequence is 16 residues long. The germline V and J ends were trimmed by 6 bases and 0 bases, with 18 bases remaining between them. The germline V gene encodes CDR1 SGHKS and CDR2 YYEKEE (reference sequence). Here the CDR3 reads CASTPGWGRMNTEAFF. Here the CDR3 DNA reads TGTGCCAGCACCCCTGGGTGGGGACGGATGAACACTGAAGCTTTCTTT.

J is TRBJ2-7 and V is TRBV2; unclear D gene. Germline loops: CDR1 SNHLY, CDR2 FYNNEI. CDR3 length: 18 residues. Between the trimmed V and J ends, which lost 0 bases and 2 bases, there was a span of 20 bases. The CDR3 bases are TGTGCCAGCAGTGAAGCGCTCGAGACCAGAGGCATACCCTACGAGCAGTACTTC. Translation gives CASSEALETRGIPYEQYF.

J is TRBJ2-7 and V is TRBV5-1, with 9 bases fitting TRBD1. The CDR3 runs to 16 residues. Germline CDR1 is SGHRS and CDR2 is YFSETQ. Trimming at V came to 2 bases and at J to 0 bases, leaving 6 bases not matched to a gene. CDR3: CASSFHPGQGSYEQYF. As DNA, the CDR3 is TGCGCCAGCAGCTTTCACCCGGGACAGGGCTCCTACGAGCAGTACTTC.

CDR3 loop: CASSSGQDEQYF. The DNA of the CDR3 is TGTGCCAGCAGCAGCGGACAGGACGAGCAGTACTTC. This rearrangement joins TRBV28 to TRBJ2-7; 7 bases fit TRBD1. Germline loops: CDR1 MDHEN, CDR2 SYDVKM. The CDR3 loop spans 12 amino acids. Germline trimming cut 6 bases from V and 5 bases from J; bases unmatched to any gene: 4.

The rearrangement links TRBV7-9 to TRBJ2-5, with 11 bases that match TRBD1. The CDR3 runs 15 residues. With V trimmed by 5 bases and J by 7 bases, 9 bases remained unmatched. CDR1 is SEHNR and CDR2 is FQNEAQ in the germline V gene (reference sequence). CDR3 residues: CASSAGTGGFWTQYF. Written as DNA, the CDR3 is TGTGCCAGCAGCGCCGGGACAGGGGGATTCTGGACCCAGTACTTC.

This chain connects TRBV5-8 to TRBJ2-1; 14 bases match TRBD2. The CDR3 is 16 residues long. J lost 6 bases, V lost 4 bases, and 6 bases had no gene match. Germline values: CDR1 SGHTS, CDR2 YDEGEE. CDR3 sequence: CASSGWGLAGVNEQFF. The CDR3 nucleotides are TGTGCCAGCAGCGGATGGGGACTAGCGGGAGTCAATGAGCAGTTCTTC.

The chain uses TRBV19 and TRBJ1-5, with 8 bases fitting TRBD1. This CDR3 comprises 15 residues. From germline, CDR1 is LNHDA and CDR2 SQIVND (reference sequence). Trimming cost V 0 bases and J 6 bases; bases outside gene matches: 4. CDR3 residues: CASSIDAGGCQPQHF. The CDR3 DNA is TGTGCCAGTAGTATAGATGCAGGGGGCTGTCAGCCCCAGCATTTT.

J is TRBJ1-1 and V is TRBV9; 10 nucleotides match TRBD1. The CDR3 covers 14 residues. The germline V gene encodes CDR1 SGDLS and CDR2 YYNGEE. Trimming cost V 4 bases and J 5 bases; bases outside gene matches: 5. Here the CDR3 DNA reads TGTGCCAGCAGCCCCGGGGACAGGGGAACTGAAGCTTTCTTT. Amino acid sequence: CASSPGDRGTEAFF.

The gene calls are TRBV4-3 and TRBJ1-1; D is undetermined. The germline V gene has CDR1 LGHNA and CDR2 YSLEER. Trimming shortened V by 0 bases and J by 12 bases, and 14 bases separated the two germline ends. The length of the CDR3 is 13 residues. CDR3 protein: CASSQDVFRETFF. For the CDR3, the DNA is TGCGCCAGCAGCCAAGACGTGTTTCGCGAAACTTTCTTT.

As to this clone: This sample includes further DNA sequences coding for the same CDR3. CDR3 bases: TGTGCCAGCATGGGTGGTCAGCCCCAGCATTTT. Translation: CASMGGQPQHF. This sequence joins TRBV28 and TRBJ1-5; D remains unclear. CDR3 size: 11 residues. V lost 7 bases and J lost 6, with 7 bases in between. CDR1 is MDHEN and CDR2 is SYDVKM in the germline V gene.

Written as DNA, the CDR3 is TGCGCCAGCAGGTACAGGACTAGGGGCGAGCAGTACTTC. Its protein is CASRYRTRGEQYF. The chain recombines TRBV10-2 with TRBJ2-7; 7 nucleotides agree with TRBD2. This CDR3 spans 13 amino acids. The trim removed 6 bases at V and 6 bases at J, leaving 8 bases unmatched. CDR1 is WSHSY, CDR2 SAAADI, per germline.

This chain connects TRBV5-1 to TRBJ2-7, with 7 bases aligning to TRBD2. The CDR3 covers 15 residues. The germline gives CDR1 SGHRS, CDR2 YFSETQ. V trimming: 2 bases; J trimming: 2 bases; junction bases outside the gene matches: 7. The chain's CDR3 is CASSFRDYPPYEQYF. CDR3 coding DNA: TGCGCCAGCAGCTTCCGGGACTACCCTCCCTACGAGCAGTACTTC.

V and J are TRBV5-6 and TRBJ2-1; D possibly corresponds to TRBD2 (7 bases). Trimming took 3 bases from V and 3 from J, leaving 19 bases between them. This CDR3 spans 17 amino acids. Looked up from germline, CDR1 is SGHDT and CDR2 is YYEEEE. CDR3 protein: CASSSFVQRDNYNEQFF. CDR3 nucleotides: TGTGCCAGCAGCTCGTTCGTCCAGCGGGACAACTACAATGAGCAGTTCTTC.

Points on this clone: Other DNA sequences of this sample code for an identical CDR3. V usage is TRBV7-9 and J usage is TRBJ1-5; D may be TRBD1 (6 bases). Trimming removed 0 bases at V and 6 bases at J, with 9 bases between. The V gene's germline CDR1 is SEHNR and CDR2 FQNEAQ (reference sequence). The CDR3 is made up of 14 amino acids. This CDR3 is CASSLAGGGQPQHF. CDR3 DNA: TGTGCCAGCAGCTTAGCAGGGGGAGGTCAGCCCCAGCATTTT.

The CDR3 nucleotides are TGTGCCAGCAGCCCCCAGCCAGGCGACTACGAGCAGTACTTC. It codes for CASSPQPGDYEQYF. The chain joins TRBV14 to TRBJ2-7; D gene unclear. V was trimmed by 4 bases and J by 3 bases, leaving 13 bases between them. The CDR3 has 14 residues. CDR1 and CDR2 (germline): SGHDN, FVKESK.

The chain links TRBV4-1 to TRBJ1-1; D might be TRBD1 (5 bases). The CDR3 runs to 15 residues. Per germline, CDR1 MGHRA and CDR2 YSYEKL. V lost 2 bases, J lost 2 bases, and 12 bases lay in between. The CDR3 loop is CASSQPTERNTEAFF. CDR3 DNA sequence: TGCGCCAGCAGCCAACCGACAGAACGAAACACTGAAGCTTTCTTT.

This chain links TRBV29-1 with TRBJ2-1, with 7 bases matching TRBD2. The trim removed 3 bases at V and 6 bases at J, leaving 14 bases unmatched. Looked up from germline, CDR1 is SQVTM and CDR2 is ANQGSEA. CDR3 length: 16 residues. CDR3 amino acids: CSVEGGGTTQFNEQFF. The CDR3 DNA follows: TGCAGCGTTGAGGGGGGTGGGACTACTCAGTTCAATGAGCAGTTCTTC.

In nucleotides, the CDR3 is TGTGCCACCAGCAACCGGGACTACCACCAAGAGACCCAGTACTTC. Protein sequence: CATSNRDYHQETQYF. The chain couples TRBV15 to TRBJ2-5; 7 nucleotides match TRBD2. The CDR3 consists of 15 residues. Germline CDR1 reads LNHNV; CDR2 reads YYDKDF (reference sequence). V shed 4 bases and J 0 bases; nucleotides not matched to a gene: 5.

The V call is TRBV6-1, the J call TRBJ1-4; D call uncertain. Trimming shortened V by 3 bases and J by 7 bases, and 18 bases separated the two germline ends. Germline assignment: CDR1 MNHNS and CDR2 SASEGT. The CDR3 runs to 16 residues. The CDR3 region has the DNA TGTGCCAGCAGTGAGACTGCAGGTGGGGTTGGTGAAAAACTGTTTTTT. Its protein product is CASSETAGGVGEKLFF.